Included here is one T cell receptor beta chain sequence, with context. No antigen is known for it. The data belong to a study of OX40 agonist ivuxolimab in advanced cancers. Study-level results: Among the nonresponders, some also had low normalized T-cell clonal expansion.

The germline V gene has CDR1 SGHTS and CDR2 YDEGEE. The germline V and J ends were trimmed by 5 bases and 4 bases, with 13 bases remaining between them. The CDR3 sequence is 14 residues long. Assay: immunoSEQ multiplex PCR; the TCRdb copy retains only in-frame clones and omits some. The sample lists more than 65,000 clones, 85% occurring once. The receptor's source is an adult with an advanced solid tumor such as melanoma, head and neck, liver or kidney cancer. Sequencing was performed on CD4+ or CD8+ T cells sorted from blood, taken in a trial of the OX40 agonist ivuxolimab. The V gene is TRBV5-8, the J gene TRBJ1-5, with D possibly matching TRBD1 (5 bases). This chain's CDR3 is CASSPDSPNQPQHF. CDR3 DNA: TGTGCCAGCAGTCCCGACAGTCCGAATCAGCCCCAGCATTTT.